Sequencing of this TCR beta chain was carried out in a study of CD4 and CD8 cells across lung adenocarcinoma regions. Germline CDR1 reads MNHNS; CDR2 reads SASEGT. This CDR3 has 15 amino acids. Trimming removed 0 bases at V and 0 bases at J, with 6 bases between. TCRdb recomputed calls from the PCR reads with MiXCR, one row per CDR3 protein. Among some 23,000 distinct CDR3 sequences, about half were seen once, and the ten largest hold less than 50%. Localized lung adenocarcinoma, a non-small cell lung cancer, affected the donors. The chain employs TRBV6-1 and TRBJ1-5, with a tentative D call TRBD1 (5 bases). Sample: CD8+ T cells from the center of a lung tumor. This sequence was found in a male donor with lung adenocarcinoma. The CD4 and CD8 labels of this study may be unreliable. This CDR3 is CASSEAGLSNQPQHF. The CDR3 nucleotides are TGTGCCAGCAGTGAAGCGGGACTTAGCAATCAGCCCCAGCATTTT.